The source of this T cell receptor (beta chain) is a study of blood T cell repertoires in COVID-19. Study as a whole: T cells, B-cell-depleted T cells, or PBMCs supplied cDNA or gDNA.

Germline V gives CDR1 MDHEN, CDR2 SYDVKM. This CDR3 is 14 amino acids long. V dropped 8 bases and J dropped 7 bases, with 15 bases sitting between them. The authors' processing: Estimation of nucleated cell counts relied on the amplification of reference gene primers. TCRdb keeps only in-frame clones here, not all; method: immunoSEQ multiplex PCR. Clone size and V and J calls were adopted from that table, with D and trimming inferred from the DNA. The sample yields hundreds of thousands of clones, 88% seen once. The Seattle site enrolled patients during active infection and followed them longitudinally.

The sequence was collected from a woman in her 70s with COVID-19, enrolled during active disease. Material for sequencing was peripheral blood. The V gene is TRBV28, the J gene TRBJ1-6, with D uncertain. CDR3 nucleotides: TGTGCCAGCTCAGGCACGGCCTTAAATTCACCCCTCCACTTT. Protein product: CASSGTALNSPLHF.